These 21 T cell receptor beta chains originate from one sample sequenced in a study of ipilimumab plus nivolumab after autologous stem cell transplantation. Using immunoSEQ multiplex PCR, the repertoire was profiled, and TCRdb retains in-frame clones only, with some absent. The sample consists of fewer than 25,000 clones, around 80% of them appearing once. Source: PBMCs, taken in a trial of ipilimumab plus nivolumab as post-transplant consolidation. The source of these receptors is a male donor with diffuse large B-cell lymphoma.

This clone showed up just once. This probably arose from a read error, given a far larger clone one base away. The same CDR3 arises from other DNA sequences in this sample as well. CDR3 residues: CASSYSGGDQPQHF. DNA of the CDR3: TGTGCCAGCAGTTATTCGGGGGGGGACCAGCCCCAGCATTTT. This chain joins TRBV6-6 and TRBJ1-5; possible D gene TRBD1, 5 bases. The CDR3 runs to 14 residues. The germline gives CDR1 MNHNY, CDR2 SVGAGI (reference sequence). Trimming took 3 bases from V and 7 from J, leaving 13 bases between them.

The rearrangement uses TRBV5-1 and TRBJ1-1; D might be TRBD1 (5 bases). The ends were cut back, 1 base at V and 8 bases at J, with 15 bases in the middle. The CDR3 extends over 14 amino acids. Germline V gene data show CDR1 as SGHRS and CDR2 as YFSETQ. CDR3 bases: TGCGCCAGCAGCTTGTCAGGACACACCGGAGAAGCTTTCTTT. Protein product: CASSLSGHTGEAFF.

The genes are TRBV11-2 and TRBJ2-5; 8 bases match TRBD1. The CDR3 has 14 amino acids. CDR1 SGHAT and CDR2 FQNNGV come from the germline V gene. With V trimmed by 3 bases and J by 5 bases, 5 bases remained unmatched. The CDR3 nucleotides read TGTGCCAGCAGCTTCAGGACAGGGTCGGAGACCCAGTACTTC. Amino acid sequence: CASSFRTGSETQYF.

This rearrangement joins TRBV30 to TRBJ2-5; D may correspond to TRBD1 or TRBD2 (6 bases each). In germline, CDR1 is GTSNPN, CDR2 SVGIG (reference sequence). The germline V and J ends were trimmed by 1 base and 2 bases, with 17 bases remaining between them. CDR3 length: 16 residues. The DNA of the CDR3 is TGTGCCTGGAGTGAACGGGGGCGATGGAGGCAAGAGACCCAGTACTTC. Its protein is CAWSERGRWRQETQYF.

This clone has a single count. The V and J genes are TRBV7-9 and TRBJ1-2, with 7 bases that match TRBD1. With V trimmed by 2 bases and J by 8 bases, 11 bases remained unmatched. Germline CDR1 and CDR2: SEHNR and FQNEAQ (reference sequence). This CDR3 is built from 15 residues. The CDR3 nucleotides read TGTGCCAGCAGCTTACCCCAAGGGGGCGCGGAGGGCTACACCTTC. Amino acids: CASSLPQGGAEGYTF.

The CDR3 nucleotides read TGTGCCAGCAGCCCTCACCGGGGCCACAATGAGCAGTTCTTC. It translates to CASSPHRGHNEQFF. V gene TRBV9 combines with J gene TRBJ2-1, with D possibly being TRBD1 or TRBD2 (5 bases each). Germline lookup yields CDR1 SGDLS and CDR2 YYNGEE. This CDR3 comprises 14 residues. V dropped 4 bases and J dropped 5 bases, with 13 bases sitting between them.

This rearrangement joins TRBV6-5 to TRBJ1-2; no clear D. Germline V lookup: CDR1 MNHEY, CDR2 SVGAGI. The V end lost 0 bases, the J end lost 7 bases, and 6 bases lay between the germline ends. The CDR3 runs 12 residues. In DNA, the CDR3 is TGTGCCAGCAGTTACTCTGGGCGTGGCTACACCTTC. Protein sequence: CASSYSGRGYTF.

The chain has TRBV6-5 and TRBJ2-5; 7 bases fit TRBD2. The CDR3 is 15 amino acids. The J segment lost 0 bases and the V segment lost 4 bases, leaving 5 bases of the junction unmatched. The germline V gene has CDR1 MNHEY and CDR2 SVGAGI. For the CDR3, the DNA is TGTGCCAGCAGTTTTGCGGGGGTAAACCAAGAGACCCAGTACTTC. Residues: CASSFAGVNQETQYF.

The genes are TRBV5-8 and TRBJ2-5, with D tentatively TRBD1 (6 bases). CDR3 length: 14 amino acids. CDR1 is SGHTS, CDR2 YDEGEE, per germline. V lost 4 bases and J lost 3, with 13 bases in between. This chain's CDR3 is CASSPRQVEETQYF. For the CDR3, the DNA is TGTGCCAGCAGCCCGAGACAGGTCGAAGAGACCCAGTACTTC.

The chain recombines TRBV6-1 with TRBJ2-5; no clear D gene. Germline V gene lookup returns CDR1 MNHNS and CDR2 SASEGT. CDR3 length: 12 amino acids. Trimming stripped 4 bases from V and 5 bases from J, with 8 bases between. The CDR3: CASSGLGETQYF. The CDR3 DNA sequence: TGTGCCAGCAGTGGGTTGGGGGAGACCCAGTACTTC.

The count of this clone is one. CDR3 coding DNA: TGTGCCAGCAGTGAGGAGATGGGTCAGCCCCAGCATTTT. Amino acids: CASSEEMGQPQHF. V and J are TRBV6-4 and TRBJ1-5; unclear D gene. The CDR3 is 13 residues long. The V and J ends lost 3 bases and 6 bases respectively, with 9 bases between them. Looked up from germline, CDR1 is MRHNA and CDR2 is SNTAGT.

The rearrangement links TRBV27 to TRBJ2-7, with TRBD1 matching 8 bases. The CDR3 sequence is 15 residues long. CDR1 is MNHEY, CDR2 SMNVEV, per germline (reference sequence). V was clipped by 3 bases and J by 7 bases; unmatched bases: 11. The DNA for the CDR3 is TGTGCCAGCAGTTTGCGCCCAGGGGGCTGGTGGGAGCAGTACTTC. Its protein product is CASSLRPGGWWEQYF.

This clone has a single count. V gene TRBV5-4 combines with J gene TRBJ1-1, with TRBD1 matching over 8 bases. V lost 4 bases to trimming and J lost 0 bases; unmatched junction nucleotides: 8. Per the germline V gene, CDR1 is SGHNT and CDR2 is YYREEE (reference sequence). The CDR3 is 16 residues long. This CDR3 is CASSPLPGGMNTEAFF. The CDR3 bases are TGTGCCAGCAGCCCCCTCCCAGGGGGCATGAACACTGAAGCTTTCTTT.

The V call is TRBV4-1, the J call TRBJ2-7, with unresolved D. The ends were cut back, 0 bases at V and 7 bases at J, with 16 bases in the middle. The germline V gene encodes CDR1 MGHRA and CDR2 YSYEKL. CDR3 length: 15 amino acids. The CDR3 sequence: CASSQDRQSLYEQYF. In nucleotides, the CDR3 is TGCGCCAGCAGCCAAGACCGGCAGTCTCTCTATGAGCAGTACTTC.

The rearrangement joins TRBV2 to TRBJ2-1, with D tentatively TRBD2 (5 bases). Germline V gene lookup returns CDR1 SNHLY and CDR2 FYNNEI. The length of the CDR3 is 15 residues. The V end lost 6 bases, the J end lost 4 bases, and 16 bases lay between the germline ends. Here the CDR3 DNA reads TGTGCCAGCAGCCGAACTAGGTTAGGGTACAATGAGCAGTTCTTC. Amino acid sequence: CASSRTRLGYNEQFF. Complete variable domain (other parts from reference TRBV2 and TRBJ2-1): EPEVTQTPSHQVTQMGQEVILRCVPISNHLYFYWYRQILGQKVEFLVSFYNNEISEKSEIFDDQFSVERPDGSNFTLKIRSTKLEDSAMYFCASSRTRLGYNEQFFGPGTRLTVL.

This clone was observed a few times. The chain uses TRBV5-6 and TRBJ2-7; tentatively, D is TRBD1 (5 bases). The germline CDR1 and CDR2 sequences are SGHDT and YYEEEE. The V gene lost 4 bases and the J gene lost 3 bases, with 11 bases spanning the gap. The length of the CDR3 is 13 residues. CDR3 coding DNA: TGTGCCAGCAGCAAAATAGGGGACTACGAGCAGTACTTC. Amino acid sequence: CASSKIGDYEQYF.

This clone was seen a handful of times. The chain has TRBV7-9 and TRBJ1-2; D unclear. The germline V gene has CDR1 SEHNR and CDR2 FQNEAQ (reference sequence). There are 12 residues in the CDR3. V was cut by 1 base and J by 7 bases, with 7 bases left in between. In DNA form, the CDR3 reads TGTGCCAGCAGCTTAGGAAGATCTGGCTACACCTTC. Protein: CASSLGRSGYTF.

The chain carries TRBV5-4 and TRBJ2-2, with a tentative D call TRBD2 (5 bases). The CDR3 is 15 residues long. Germline V gene data show CDR1 as SGHNT and CDR2 as YYREEE (reference sequence). The ends were cut back, 0 bases at V and 4 bases at J, with 10 bases in the middle. The CDR3 bases are TGTGCCAGCAGCTTGGAATACCGGGGCACCGGGGAGCTGTTTTTT. This sequence encodes CASSLEYRGTGELFF.

This CDR3 is CASSALGNSNQPQHF. Written as DNA, the CDR3 is TGTGCCAGCAGCGCTTTGGGGAATAGCAATCAGCCCCAGCATTTT. The V gene is TRBV2, the J gene TRBJ1-5, with D unclear. Germline V gene lookup returns CDR1 SNHLY and CDR2 FYNNEI. There are 15 residues in the CDR3. Trimming took off 6 bases at V and 0 bases at J, with 12 bases between the two ends.

This clone was counted only a few times. Within the sample, other DNA sequences also encode this same CDR3. The gene calls are TRBV18 and TRBJ1-1; 8 bases map to TRBD1. This CDR3 has 14 amino acids. Trimming took 6 bases from V and 1 from J; bases not matched to a gene: 4. The V gene's germline CDR1 is KGHSH and CDR2 LQKENI. CDR3 in amino acids: CASSPTGANTEAFF. CDR3 nucleotides: TGTGCCAGCTCTCCGACAGGGGCGAACACTGAAGCTTTCTTT.

The chain has TRBV4-2 and TRBJ1-2, with 11 bases identical to TRBD1. The CDR3 runs 15 residues. The germline V gene encodes CDR1 LGHNA and CDR2 YNFKEQ. V shed 4 bases, J shed 7 bases, and the junction held 8 bases outside the gene matches. DNA of the CDR3: TGTGCCAGCAGCCTCCCTGGACAGGGGGCGTTTGGCTACACCTTC. It yields the protein CASSLPGQGAFGYTF.